This TCR beta chain was identified during a study of early T cells in non-severe SARS-CoV-2 infection. Study context: Sequencing input comprised bulk RNA from unsorted whole blood; chain pairing was not available.

Individual cDNA molecules were tagged with unique molecular identifiers, the study reported. MiXCR, applied by TCRdb to the 5' RACE reads, yields one record per CDR3 protein. The sample includes about 70,000 distinct CDR3 sequences, 5% of them seen just once. CDR3 length: 16 amino acids. Germline lookup yields CDR1 ENHRY and CDR2 SYGVKD. V dropped 6 bases and J dropped 5; count of bases not matched to a gene: 14. At least ten counts were recorded for this clonotype. The sample was whole blood, taken at baseline. This sequence joins TRBV10-3 and TRBJ1-2, with 8 bases fitting TRBD1. This clonotype was obtained from an adult who was a healthcare worker with PCR-confirmed SARS-CoV-2 infection or an uninfected control (not recorded which). This CDR3 is CAIRPTGESQRYGYTF. The CDR3 DNA reads TGTGCCATCAGACCGACAGGGGAGAGCCAGAGGTATGGCTACACCTTC.